A selection of T cell receptor beta chains follows, all from one sample in a study of post-analysis software for immune sequencing data. TCRdb re-derived calls from the PCR reads in MiXCR, one entry per CDR3 protein. The data contain roughly 800,000 distinct CDR3 sequences, about 53% of them singletons. Sequencing input: blood. The receptors derive from a girl aged 5-17 years with multiple sclerosis. CDR3s include the opening cysteine and the closing phenylalanine or tryptophan. Fields, in order: CDR3 length, J gene, D gene, V gene, clone size, CDR3 protein, CDR3 DNA. D genes are given only for firm matches. Expanded clones get a size class; other rows say once, few or many, or leave the size out.

length: 15
J: TRBJ2-1
D: TRBD1
V: TRBV6-2/TRBV6-3
size: .
CDR3: CASSLSGTGGTEQFF
DNA: TGTGCCAGCAGTCTATCCGGGACAGGGGGAACTGAGCAGTTCTTC

length: 14
J: TRBJ2-3
D: TRBD1
V: TRBV5-1
size: few
CDR3: CASSEGQLTDTQYF
DNA: TGCGCCAGCAGCGAGGGACAGCTAACAGATACGCAGTATTTT

length: 14
J: TRBJ1-2
D: TRBD1
V: TRBV2
size: .
CDR3: CASTGQGPNYGYTF
DNA: TGTGCCAGCACCGGACAGGGGCCTAACTATGGCTACACCTTC

length: 14
J: TRBJ2-7
D: .
V: TRBV25-1
size: .
CDR3: CASSVPTVPYEQYF
DNA: TGTGCCAGCAGTGTACCAACGGTTCCCTACGAGCAGTACTTC

length: 15
J: TRBJ2-3
D: TRBD2
V: TRBV20-1
size: .
CDR3: CSAPSSAGGPNTQYF
DNA: TGCAGTGCTCCATCCTCAGCGGGAGGGCCGAATACGCAGTATTTT

length: 13
J: TRBJ2-7
D: .
V: TRBV29-1
size: .
CDR3: CSVRQGPSYEQYF
DNA: TGCAGCGTACGGCAGGGACCATCCTACGAGCAGTACTTC

length: 13
J: TRBJ2-7
D: TRBD1
V: TRBV6-5
size: few
CDR3: CASQTGASYEQYF
DNA: TGTGCCAGCCAAACAGGGGCGAGTTACGAGCAGTACTTC

length: 14
J: TRBJ2-5
D: .
V: TRBV15
size: .
CDR3: CATSKTEYQETQYF
DNA: TGTGCCACCAGCAAGACAGAGTACCAAGAGACCCAGTACTTC

length: 12
J: TRBJ1-2
D: .
V: TRBV12-3/TRBV12-4
size: .
CDR3: CATNHRVLGYTF
DNA: TGTGCCACCAACCACAGGGTTCTTGGCTACACCTTC

length: 17
J: TRBJ2-1
D: TRBD2
V: TRBV5-1
size: .
CDR3: CASSLQPIAGGQYEQFF
DNA: TGCGCCAGCAGCTTGCAACCTATAGCGGGAGGTCAATATGAGCAGTTCTTC

length: 15
J: TRBJ2-5
D: .
V: TRBV5-1
size: .
CDR3: CASSPGLLGQETQYF
DNA: TGCGCCAGCAGTCCTGGACTTTTGGGGCAAGAGACCCAGTACTTC

length: 13
J: TRBJ2-5
D: .
V: TRBV6-5
size: few
CDR3: CASSYSSVQTQYF
DNA: TGTGCCAGCAGTTACTCAAGCGTGCAGACCCAGTACTTC

length: 17
J: TRBJ2-7
D: TRBD2
V: TRBV15
size: .
CDR3: CATSRGGGLATPYEQYF
DNA: TGTGCCACCAGCAGAGGGGGGGGACTAGCGACTCCCTACGAGCAGTACTTC

length: 14
J: TRBJ2-7
D: .
V: TRBV5-1
size: few
CDR3: CASSLTSTPYEQYF
DNA: TGCGCCAGCAGCTTGACTAGCACTCCCTACGAGCAGTACTTC

length: 15
J: TRBJ2-1
D: TRBD1
V: TRBV5-8
size: few
CDR3: CASNAGTAFYNEQFF
DNA: TGTGCCAGCAACGCCGGGACAGCGTTTTACAATGAGCAGTTCTTC

length: 15
J: TRBJ2-4
D: .
V: TRBV12-5
size: .
CDR3: CASGLVSGGWDIQYF
DNA: TGTGCTAGTGGTTTGGTATCCGGCGGGTGGGACATTCAGTACTTC

length: 14
J: TRBJ1-2
D: .
V: TRBV12-3/TRBV12-4
size: .
CDR3: CASSQGGGRYGYTF
DNA: TGTGCCAGCAGCCAGGGAGGAGGGCGTTATGGCTACACCTTC

length: 21
J: TRBJ1-5
D: TRBD1
V: TRBV15
size: .
CDR3: CATSREPARTGGIYSNQPQHF
DNA: TGTGCCACCAGCAGAGAACCCGCCCGGACAGGGGGGATTTATAGCAATCAGCCCCAGCATTTT

length: 13
J: TRBJ2-5
D: .
V: TRBV5-1
size: .
CDR3: CASSGLTGLGQYF
DNA: TGCGCCAGCAGCGGGCTGACAGGCCTCGGGCAGTACTTC

length: 18
J: TRBJ2-6
D: .
V: TRBV28
size: .
CDR3: CASSPSGTLRSGANVLTF
DNA: TGTGCCAGCAGCCCCTCCGGGACATTGAGGTCTGGGGCCAACGTCCTGACTTTC

length: 16
J: TRBJ2-5
D: TRBD2
V: TRBV27
size: .
CDR3: CASSLRRLADKETQYF
DNA: TGTGCCAGCAGTTTACGGAGACTAGCAGATAAAGAGACCCAGTACTTC

length: 12
J: TRBJ1-2
D: .
V: TRBV29-1
size: .
CDR3: CSAALPGYGYTF
DNA: TGCAGCGCCGCCTTGCCAGGCTATGGCTACACCTTC

length: 15
J: TRBJ2-1
D: .
V: TRBV9
size: .
CDR3: CASSVVGGILNEQFF
DNA: TGTGCCAGCAGCGTAGTAGGGGGGATTCTCAATGAGCAGTTCTTC

length: 15
J: TRBJ2-1
D: .
V: TRBV4-1
size: .
CDR3: CASSLLGTSYNEQFF
DNA: TGCGCCAGCAGCCTACTCGGGACCTCCTACAATGAGCAGTTCTTC

length: 21
J: TRBJ2-1
D: TRBD1
V: TRBV4-1
size: .
CDR3: CASSQDPTTGNANRAYNEQFF
DNA: TGCGCCAGCAGCCAAGACCCAACGACAGGGAACGCCAACAGGGCCTACAATGAGCAGTTCTTC

length: 13
J: TRBJ2-1
D: TRBD2
V: TRBV12-5
size: .
CDR3: CASVQRGVDEQFF
DNA: TGTGCTAGTGTGCAGCGGGGGGTTGATGAGCAGTTCTTC

length: 13
J: TRBJ2-5
D: .
V: TRBV29-1
size: few
CDR3: CSVEGERLETQYF
DNA: TGCAGCGTTGAAGGGGAAAGGCTAGAGACCCAGTACTTC

length: 15
J: TRBJ1-2
D: .
V: TRBV15
size: .
CDR3: CATSRKDRNNYGYTF
DNA: TGTGCCACCAGCAGAAAAGACAGGAATAACTATGGCTACACCTTC

length: 15
J: TRBJ2-1
D: TRBD2
V: TRBV12-5
size: .
CDR3: CASGLVIAGGGEQFF
DNA: TGTGCTAGTGGTTTGGTTATAGCGGGGGGTGGTGAGCAGTTCTTC

length: 13
J: TRBJ1-2
D: TRBD1
V: TRBV29-1
size: few
CDR3: CSVRQGANYGYTF
DNA: TGCAGCGTCCGACAGGGAGCCAACTATGGCTACACCTTC

length: 16
J: TRBJ2-7
D: .
V: TRBV6-1
size: few
CDR3: CASSEVGSLSPYEQYF
DNA: TGTGCCAGCAGTGAAGTCGGGAGCCTAAGCCCCTACGAGCAGTACTTC

length: 15
J: TRBJ2-7
D: .
V: TRBV20-1
size: many
CDR3: CSARDLGRDWEEQYF
DNA: TGCAGTGCTAGAGATTTGGGTCGAGATTGGGAGGAGCAGTACTTC

length: 15
J: TRBJ2-5
D: .
V: TRBV25-1
size: .
CDR3: CASSDPGTLQETQYF
DNA: TGTGCCAGCAGTGATCCCGGGACTTTGCAAGAGACCCAGTACTTC

length: 12
J: TRBJ2-7
D: TRBD1
V: TRBV12-3/TRBV12-4
size: .
CDR3: CASSWGQYEQYF
DNA: TGTGCCAGCAGTTGGGGACAGTACGAGCAGTACTTC

length: 14
J: TRBJ2-1
D: TRBD1
V: TRBV29-1
size: few
CDR3: CSVSSRDRGLEQFF
DNA: TGCAGCGTAAGTTCCCGGGACAGGGGGCTTGAGCAGTTCTTC

length: 15
J: TRBJ2-7
D: .
V: TRBV3-1
size: .
CDR3: CASSPAGTLFYEQYF
DNA: TGTGCCAGCAGCCCAGCCGGGACCCTCTTCTACGAGCAGTACTTC

length: 16
J: TRBJ2-4
D: .
V: TRBV7-9
size: .
CDR3: CASSSGQSLAKNIQYF
DNA: TGTGCCAGCAGCTCAGGACAGAGCTTAGCCAAAAACATTCAGTACTTC

length: 12
J: TRBJ2-1
D: TRBD2
V: TRBV29-1
size: .
CDR3: CSVEERGGKQFF
DNA: TGCAGCGTTGAAGAGCGGGGGGGCAAGCAGTTCTTC

length: 13
J: TRBJ2-1
D: TRBD2
V: TRBV7-7
size: .
CDR3: CASSPGLAGYKFF
DNA: TGTGCTAGCAGCCCCGGACTAGCGGGATATAAGTTCTTC

length: 18
J: TRBJ2-6
D: TRBD1
V: TRBV5-1
size: .
CDR3: CASSLALGQGFGANVLTF
DNA: TGCGCCAGCAGCTTGGCCCTTGGACAGGGTTTTGGGGCCAACGTCCTGACTTTC

length: 13
J: TRBJ1-2
D: .
V: TRBV6-5
size: .
CDR3: CASSQTGLAGYTF
DNA: TGTGCCAGCAGCCAAACAGGGTTGGCTGGCTACACCTTC